Below, one TCR beta chain is given with its context. Its antigen is not known. Germline V gene data show CDR1 as SGHDN and CDR2 as FVKESK. V dropped 0 bases and J dropped 1; count of bases not matched to a gene: 9. The CDR3 is 19 residues long. The data were taken from a study of shared clonotypes between healthy human individuals. CD45RO-negative cells were positively selected for CCR7, leaving out terminally differentiated effector memory CD45RA+ cells. Method: immunoSEQ multiplex PCR; TCRdb's copy keeps in-frame clones and lacks some. The sample has around 560,000 clones, approximately 95% seen once. Study outcomes and limitations: Depth was large, yet rarefaction showed that sorted-subset sequencing was incomplete.

The rearrangement uses TRBV14 and TRBJ2-3; 11 nucleotides align to TRBD2. The source of this sequence is a woman aged 30 to 39 in good health. The sample taken for sequencing was naive CD8+ T cells sorted from blood. CDR3 DNA: TGTGCCAGCAGCCAAGATGACGTGGGGACTAGCGGAGGCACAGATACGCAGTATTTT. Translating it yields CASSQDDVGTSGGTDTQYF.